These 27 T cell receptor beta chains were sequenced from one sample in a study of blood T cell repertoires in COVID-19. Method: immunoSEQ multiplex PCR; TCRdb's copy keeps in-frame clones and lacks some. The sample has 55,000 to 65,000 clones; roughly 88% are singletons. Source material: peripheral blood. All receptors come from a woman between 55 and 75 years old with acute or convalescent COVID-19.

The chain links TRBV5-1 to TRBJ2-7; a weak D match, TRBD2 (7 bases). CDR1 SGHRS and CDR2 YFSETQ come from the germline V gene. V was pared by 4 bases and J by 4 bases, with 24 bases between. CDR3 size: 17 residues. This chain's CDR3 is CASSTGQPGRAIYEQYF. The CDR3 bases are TGCGCCAGCAGCACCGGACAGCCAGGGAGGGCGATATACGAGCAGTACTTC. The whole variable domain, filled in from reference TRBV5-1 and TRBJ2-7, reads KAGVTQTPRYLIKTRGQQVTLSCSPISGHRSVSWYQQTPGQGLQFLFEYFSETQRNKGNFPGRFSGRQFSNSRSEMNVSTLELGDSALYLCASSTGQPGRAIYEQYFGPGTRLTVT.

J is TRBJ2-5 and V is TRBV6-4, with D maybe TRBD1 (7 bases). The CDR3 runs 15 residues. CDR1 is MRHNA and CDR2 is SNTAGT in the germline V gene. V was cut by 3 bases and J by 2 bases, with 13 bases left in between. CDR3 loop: CASSERAGGQETQYF. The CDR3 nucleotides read TGTGCCAGCAGTGAACGGGCAGGGGGGCAAGAGACCCAGTACTTC.

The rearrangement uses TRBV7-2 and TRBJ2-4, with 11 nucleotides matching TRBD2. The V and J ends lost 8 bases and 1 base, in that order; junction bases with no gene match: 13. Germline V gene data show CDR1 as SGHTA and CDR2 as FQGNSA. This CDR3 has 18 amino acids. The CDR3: CASSRELAGVGAKNIQYF. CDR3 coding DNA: TGTGCCAGCTCGCGGGAACTAGCGGGGGTGGGGGCCAAAAACATTCAGTACTTC.

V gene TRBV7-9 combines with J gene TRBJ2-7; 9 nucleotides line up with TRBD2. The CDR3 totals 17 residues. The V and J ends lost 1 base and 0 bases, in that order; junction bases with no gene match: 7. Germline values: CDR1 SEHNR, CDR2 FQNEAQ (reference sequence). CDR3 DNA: TGTGCCAGCAGCTTAGGATCGGGGACTAGCCGCTCCTACGAGCAGTACTTC. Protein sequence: CASSLGSGTSRSYEQYF.

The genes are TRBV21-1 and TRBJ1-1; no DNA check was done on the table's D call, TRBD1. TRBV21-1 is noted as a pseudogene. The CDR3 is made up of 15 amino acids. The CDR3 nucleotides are TGTGCCAGCAGCAAAAAAGGCAGGGGGAACACTGAAGCTTTCTTT. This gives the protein CASSKKGRGNTEAFF.

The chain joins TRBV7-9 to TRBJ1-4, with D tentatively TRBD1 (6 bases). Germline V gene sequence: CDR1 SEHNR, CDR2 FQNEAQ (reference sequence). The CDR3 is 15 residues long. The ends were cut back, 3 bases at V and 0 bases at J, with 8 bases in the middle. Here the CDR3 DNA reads TGTGCCAGCAGCTTGGGGACAACAACTAATGAAAAACTGTTTTTT. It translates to CASSLGTTTNEKLFF.

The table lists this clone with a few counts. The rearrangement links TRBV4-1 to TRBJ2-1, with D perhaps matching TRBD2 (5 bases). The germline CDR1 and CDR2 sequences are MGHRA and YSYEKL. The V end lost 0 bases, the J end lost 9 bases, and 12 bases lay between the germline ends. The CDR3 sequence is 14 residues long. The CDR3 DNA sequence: TGCGCCAGCAGCCAAGATCGCGGGTTGAGTGAGCAGTTCTTC. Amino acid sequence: CASSQDRGLSEQFF.

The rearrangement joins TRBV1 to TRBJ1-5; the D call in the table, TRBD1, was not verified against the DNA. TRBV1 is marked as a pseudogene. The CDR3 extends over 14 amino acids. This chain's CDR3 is CTSCRGIGNQPQHF. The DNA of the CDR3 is TGCACCAGCTGCAGGGGAATTGGCAATCAGCCCCAGCATTTT.

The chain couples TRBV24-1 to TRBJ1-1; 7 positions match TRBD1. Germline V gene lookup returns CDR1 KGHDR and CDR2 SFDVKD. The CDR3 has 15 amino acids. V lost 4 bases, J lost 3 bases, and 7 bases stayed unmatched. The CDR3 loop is CATSEEGGADTEAFF. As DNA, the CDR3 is TGTGCCACCAGTGAGGAAGGGGGCGCGGACACTGAAGCTTTCTTT.

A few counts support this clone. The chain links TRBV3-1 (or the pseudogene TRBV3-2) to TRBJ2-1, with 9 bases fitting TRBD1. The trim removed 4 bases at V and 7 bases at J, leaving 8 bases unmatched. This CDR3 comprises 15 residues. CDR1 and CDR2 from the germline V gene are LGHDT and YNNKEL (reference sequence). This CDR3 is CASSPGTGLGNEQFF. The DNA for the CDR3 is TGTGCCAGCAGCCCGGGGACAGGGTTAGGGAATGAGCAGTTCTTC.

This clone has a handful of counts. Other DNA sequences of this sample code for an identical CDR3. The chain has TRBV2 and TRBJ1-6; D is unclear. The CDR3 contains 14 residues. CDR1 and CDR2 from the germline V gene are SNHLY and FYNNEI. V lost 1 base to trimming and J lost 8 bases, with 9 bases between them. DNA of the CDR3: TGTGCCAGCAGTGAAGGGAGAGTTCATTCACCCCTCCACTTT. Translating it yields CASSEGRVHSPLHF. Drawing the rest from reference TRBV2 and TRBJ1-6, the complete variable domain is EPEVTQTPSHQVTQMGQEVILRCVPISNHLYFYWYRQILGQKVEFLVSFYNNEISEKSEIFDDQFSVERPDGSNFTLKIRSTKLEDSAMYFCASSEGRVHSPLHFGNGTRLTVT.

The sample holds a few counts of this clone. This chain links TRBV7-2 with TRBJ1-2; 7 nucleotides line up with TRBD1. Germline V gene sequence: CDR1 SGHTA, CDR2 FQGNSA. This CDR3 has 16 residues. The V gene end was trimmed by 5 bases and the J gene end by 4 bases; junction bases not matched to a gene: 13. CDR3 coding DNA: TGTGCCAGCAGCCACCGGGACAGTGGGGCTCTCTATGGCTACACCTTC. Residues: CASSHRDSGALYGYTF.

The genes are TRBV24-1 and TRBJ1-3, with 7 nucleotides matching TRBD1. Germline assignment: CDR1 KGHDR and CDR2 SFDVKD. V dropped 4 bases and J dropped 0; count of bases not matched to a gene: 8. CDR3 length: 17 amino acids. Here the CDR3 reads CATSDDRALRSGNTIYF. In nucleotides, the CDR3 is TGTGCCACCAGTGACGACAGGGCCCTGCGCTCTGGAAACACCATATATTTT.

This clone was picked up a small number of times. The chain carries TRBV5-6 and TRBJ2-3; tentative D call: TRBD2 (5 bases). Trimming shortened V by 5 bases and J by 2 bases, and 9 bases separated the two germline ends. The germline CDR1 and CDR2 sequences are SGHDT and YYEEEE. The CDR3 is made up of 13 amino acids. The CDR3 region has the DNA TGTGCCAGCAGGCCCGGGAACACAGATACGCAGTATTTT. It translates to CASRPGNTDTQYF.

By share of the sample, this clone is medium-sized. CDR3 loop: CASSSYRGVDTGELFF. The CDR3 DNA follows: TGTGCCAGCAGCTCATACAGGGGGGTGGACACCGGGGAGCTGTTTTTT. The chain has TRBV7-6 and TRBJ2-2; the match to TRBD1 covers 8 bases. This CDR3 has 16 amino acids. CDR1 is SGHVS and CDR2 is FNYEAQ in the germline V gene. The V gene end was trimmed by 4 bases and the J gene end by 3 bases; junction bases not matched to a gene: 7.

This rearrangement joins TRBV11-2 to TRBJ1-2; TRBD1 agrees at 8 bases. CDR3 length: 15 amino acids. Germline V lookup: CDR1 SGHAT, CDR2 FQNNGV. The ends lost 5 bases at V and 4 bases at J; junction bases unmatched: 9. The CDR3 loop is CASSLQDRAGYGYTF. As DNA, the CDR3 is TGTGCCAGCAGCCTCCAGGACAGGGCCGGCTATGGCTACACCTTC.

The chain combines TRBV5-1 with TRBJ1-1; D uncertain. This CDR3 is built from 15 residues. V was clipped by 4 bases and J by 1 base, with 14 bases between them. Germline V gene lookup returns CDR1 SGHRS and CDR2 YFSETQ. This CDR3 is CASSPGEGSNTEAFF. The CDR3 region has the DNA TGCGCCAGCAGCCCGGGAGAGGGTTCGAACACTGAAGCTTTCTTT.

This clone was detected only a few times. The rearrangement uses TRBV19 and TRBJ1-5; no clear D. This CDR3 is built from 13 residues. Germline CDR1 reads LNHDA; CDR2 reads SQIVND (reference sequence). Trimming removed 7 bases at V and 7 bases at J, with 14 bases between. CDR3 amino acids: CASNEGVNQPQHF. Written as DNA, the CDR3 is TGTGCCAGTAACGAGGGCGTGAACCAGCCCCAGCATTTT.

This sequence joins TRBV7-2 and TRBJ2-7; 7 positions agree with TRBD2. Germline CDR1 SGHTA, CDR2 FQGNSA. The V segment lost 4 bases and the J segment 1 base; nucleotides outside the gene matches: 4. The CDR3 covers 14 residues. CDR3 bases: TGTGCCAGCAGCTGGGGGGGGGAATCCTACGAGCAGTACTTC. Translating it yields CASSWGGESYEQYF.

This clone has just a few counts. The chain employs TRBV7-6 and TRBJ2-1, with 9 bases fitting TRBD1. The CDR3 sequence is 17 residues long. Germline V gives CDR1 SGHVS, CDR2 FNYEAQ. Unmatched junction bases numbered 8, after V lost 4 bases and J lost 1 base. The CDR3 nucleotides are TGTGCCAGCAGCTCGGATCCGGGACAGGGTTCCTACAATGAGCAGTTCTTC. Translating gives CASSSDPGQGSYNEQFF.

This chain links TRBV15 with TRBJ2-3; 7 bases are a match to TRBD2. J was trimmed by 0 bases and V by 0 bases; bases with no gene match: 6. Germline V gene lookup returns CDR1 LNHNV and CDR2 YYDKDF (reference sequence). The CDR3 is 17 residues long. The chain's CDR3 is CATSRDFRGVSTDTQYF. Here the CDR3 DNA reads TGTGCCACCAGCAGAGATTTCCGGGGGGTGAGCACAGATACGCAGTATTTT.

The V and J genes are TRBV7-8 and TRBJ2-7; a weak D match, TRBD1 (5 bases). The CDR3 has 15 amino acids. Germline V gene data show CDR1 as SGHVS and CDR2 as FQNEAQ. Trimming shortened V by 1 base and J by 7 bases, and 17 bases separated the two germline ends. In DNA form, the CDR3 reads TGTGCCAGCAGCTTAGGTAGCCTGGGGCGACGGGAGCAGTACTTC. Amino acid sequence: CASSLGSLGRREQYF.

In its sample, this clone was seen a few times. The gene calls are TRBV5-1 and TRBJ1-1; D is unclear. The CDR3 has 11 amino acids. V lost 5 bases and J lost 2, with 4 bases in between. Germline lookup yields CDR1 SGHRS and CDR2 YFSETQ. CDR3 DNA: TGCGCCAGCAGATATAACACTGAAGCTTTCTTT. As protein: CASRYNTEAFF.

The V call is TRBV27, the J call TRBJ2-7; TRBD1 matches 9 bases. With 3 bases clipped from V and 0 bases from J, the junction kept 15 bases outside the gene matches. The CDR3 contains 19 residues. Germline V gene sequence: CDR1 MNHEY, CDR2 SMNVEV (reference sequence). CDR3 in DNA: TGTGCCAGCAGTTTCCGAGGTGGTCTAACAGGGGGCTTCTCCTACGAGCAGTACTTC. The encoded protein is CASSFRGGLTGGFSYEQYF.

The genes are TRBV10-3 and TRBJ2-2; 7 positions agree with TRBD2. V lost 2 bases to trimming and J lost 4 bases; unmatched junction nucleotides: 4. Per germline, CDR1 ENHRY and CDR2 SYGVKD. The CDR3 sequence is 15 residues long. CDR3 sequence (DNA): TGTGCCATCAGTGAGGGGGGGGGAGCCACCGGGGAGCTGTTTTTT. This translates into CAISEGGGATGELFF.

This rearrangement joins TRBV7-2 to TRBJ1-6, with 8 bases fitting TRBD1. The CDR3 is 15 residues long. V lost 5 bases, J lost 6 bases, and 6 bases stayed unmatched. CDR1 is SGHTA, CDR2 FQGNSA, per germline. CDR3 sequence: CASSRGQVGNSPLHF. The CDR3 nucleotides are TGTGCCAGCAGCCGGGGACAGGTCGGTAATTCACCCCTCCACTTT.

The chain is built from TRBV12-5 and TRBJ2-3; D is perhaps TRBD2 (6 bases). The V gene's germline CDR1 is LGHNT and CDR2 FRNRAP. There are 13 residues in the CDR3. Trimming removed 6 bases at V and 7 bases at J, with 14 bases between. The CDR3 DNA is TGTGCTAGTGGGAAGACTAGTGCGTATACGCAGTATTTT. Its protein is CASGKTSAYTQYF.